The 14 T cell receptor beta chains given below trace back to one sample, sequenced in a study of human T cells and chemical hapten exposure. TCRdb reanalysed the RACE reads using MiXCR and keeps one entry per CDR3 protein. The repertoire holds around 300,000 distinct CDR3 sequences, with about 5.4% as singletons. Time point denoted: pre-sensitization, week 0. As for treatment: therapeutic diphenylcyclopropenone sensitization with weekly scalp DPC. The sample here was whole blood, taken in connection with sensitization to the hapten diphenylcyclopropenone (DPC). Source of these receptors: a woman younger than 30 with alopecia areata. Some clones in this sample may be carry-over from other donors' samples.

In this sample, this clonotype turned up a few times. The chain is built from TRBV3-1 and TRBJ2-3, with 8 bases identical to TRBD1. The CDR3 sequence is 13 residues long. With 7 bases clipped from V and 4 bases from J, the junction kept 4 bases outside the gene matches. Per germline, CDR1 LGHDT and CDR2 YNNKEL (reference sequence). CDR3 DNA sequence: TGTGCCAGCACGGACAGGGTAGCAGATACGCAGTATTTT. Protein product: CASTDRVADTQYF.

In this sample, this clonotype turned up many times. The chain couples TRBV12-3 or TRBV12-4 to TRBJ2-1, with 10 bases that match TRBD2. The CDR3 contains 14 residues. Trimming at V came to 6 bases and at J to 5 bases, leaving 4 bases not matched to a gene. The CDR3 protein is CASRGTSVHNEQFF. CDR3 sequence (DNA): TGTGCCAGCAGGGGGACTAGCGTTCACAATGAGCAGTTCTTC.

This clonotype was counted many times. V usage is TRBV3-1 and J usage is TRBJ2-7, with TRBD1 matching 7 bases. The CDR3 totals 15 residues. The junction had 7 bases not matched to a gene; V was cut back by 0 bases and J by 5 bases. Per germline, CDR1 LGHDT and CDR2 YNNKEL (reference sequence). CDR3 DNA sequence: TGTGCCAGCAGCCAAGATTTTACGAGGGGGCACGAGCAGTACTTC. This codes for CASSQDFTRGHEQYF.

The chain couples TRBV13 to TRBJ2-3, with 9 positions matching TRBD2. This CDR3 is built from 18 residues. CDR1 is PRHDT and CDR2 is FYEKMQ in the germline V gene (reference sequence). This CDR3 is CATAASGGSNLGTDTQYF. In DNA form, the CDR3 reads TGTGCTACAGCTGCAAGCGGGGGGTCGAATCTGGGCACAGATACGCAGTATTTT.

The chain uses TRBV21-1 and TRBJ1-6; the table's D call TRBD1 went unverified against the DNA. TRBV21-1 is assigned pseudogene status. The CDR3 sequence is 16 residues long. The CDR3 protein is CASSKGCPEGESPLHF. CDR3 DNA sequence: TGTGCCAGCAGCAAAGGGTGTCCCGAAGGGGAGTCACCCCTCCACTTT.

This clonotype was picked up many times. This chain connects TRBV3-1 to TRBJ2-7, with D maybe TRBD1 (6 bases). Germline assignment: CDR1 LGHDT and CDR2 YNNKEL (reference sequence). The CDR3 is 13 amino acids. Trimming removed 0 bases at V and 6 bases at J, with 9 bases between. This chain's CDR3 is CASSQEWGPEQYF. The CDR3, as DNA: TGTGCCAGCAGCCAAGAGTGGGGGCCCGAGCAGTACTTC.

This clonotype was observed many times. CDR3 loop: CASSSGQVYEQYF. The CDR3 DNA reads as TGCGCCAGCAGCTCGGGACAGGTCTACGAGCAGTACTTC. The chain has TRBV5-1 and TRBJ2-7; 8 bases fit TRBD1. The CDR3 runs 13 residues. J was trimmed by 3 bases and V by 3 bases; bases with no gene match: 2. Per the germline V gene, CDR1 is SGHRS and CDR2 is YFSETQ.

V and J are TRBV3-1 and TRBJ1-1, with D perhaps TRBD1 (6 bases). This CDR3 is 12 amino acids long. V lost 4 bases, J lost 10 bases, and 13 bases lay in between. CDR1 is LGHDT, CDR2 YNNKEL, per germline (reference sequence). CDR3 bases: TGTGCCAGCAGCCGGAAGGGGGTTGTAGCTTTCTTT. Its protein product is CASSRKGVVAFF.

This clonotype occurred many times. The chain couples TRBV9 to TRBJ2-3; D perhaps matches TRBD2 (5 bases). The length of the CDR3 is 14 residues. Trimming took off 0 bases at V and 1 base at J, with 6 bases between the two ends. Germline V gene sequence: CDR1 SGDLS, CDR2 YYNGEE. The CDR3 here is CASSVDGGTDTQYF. For the CDR3, the DNA is TGTGCCAGCAGCGTAGACGGGGGCACAGATACGCAGTATTTT.

The genes are TRBV20-1 and TRBJ2-7, with 9 positions matching TRBD1. The germline V gene encodes CDR1 DFQATT and CDR2 SNEGSKA (reference sequence). V lost 4 bases to trimming and J lost 5 bases; unmatched junction nucleotides: 6. The CDR3 extends over 13 amino acids. CDR3 coding DNA: TGCAGTGCTATTCGGGACAGGGTCAACGAGCAGTACTTC. It specifies CSAIRDRVNEQYF.

This clonotype showed up just a few times. V gene TRBV6-6 combines with J gene TRBJ1-4, with 7 bases that match TRBD1. The junction had 10 bases not matched to a gene; V was cut back by 7 bases and J by 8 bases. The germline CDR1 and CDR2 sequences are MNHNY and SVGAGI (reference sequence). The CDR3 consists of 14 residues. CDR3 bases: TGTGCCAGCACTAAGACAGGGCCAGAGGAAAAACTGTTTTTT. Amino acid sequence: CASTKTGPEEKLFF.

This clonotype appeared a few times. The chain uses TRBV7-3 and TRBJ1-4; maybe TRBD1 (5 bases). The germline V gene has CDR1 SGHTA and CDR2 FQGTGA. V shed 0 bases and J shed 13 bases, with 12 bases lying between them. This CDR3 is built from 13 residues. CDR3 amino acids: CASSLTRGEVLFF. The CDR3 nucleotides are TGTGCCAGCAGCTTAACTCGAGGGGAGGTACTGTTTTTT.

The table lists this clonotype with many counts. The chain joins TRBV7-3 to TRBJ2-5; D possibly corresponds to TRBD2 (6 bases). The germline V and J ends were trimmed by 1 base and 1 base, with 10 bases remaining between them. Per the germline V gene, CDR1 is SGHTA and CDR2 is FQGTGA. The CDR3 has 15 residues. CDR3 sequence reads: CASSLSGTFQETQYF. The CDR3 DNA follows: TGTGCCAGCAGCTTAAGTGGGACTTTCCAAGAGACCCAGTACTTC.

This clonotype was recorded at least ten times. The V call is TRBV20-1, the J call TRBJ2-3; 10 positions agree with TRBD2. The germline CDR1 and CDR2 sequences are DFQATT and SNEGSKA (reference sequence). The V and J ends lost 6 bases and 2 bases, in that order; junction bases with no gene match: 2. This CDR3 contains 13 residues. The CDR3 loop reads CSAGLAATDTQYF. In DNA form, the CDR3 reads TGCAGTGCCGGACTAGCGGCCACAGATACGCAGTATTTT.